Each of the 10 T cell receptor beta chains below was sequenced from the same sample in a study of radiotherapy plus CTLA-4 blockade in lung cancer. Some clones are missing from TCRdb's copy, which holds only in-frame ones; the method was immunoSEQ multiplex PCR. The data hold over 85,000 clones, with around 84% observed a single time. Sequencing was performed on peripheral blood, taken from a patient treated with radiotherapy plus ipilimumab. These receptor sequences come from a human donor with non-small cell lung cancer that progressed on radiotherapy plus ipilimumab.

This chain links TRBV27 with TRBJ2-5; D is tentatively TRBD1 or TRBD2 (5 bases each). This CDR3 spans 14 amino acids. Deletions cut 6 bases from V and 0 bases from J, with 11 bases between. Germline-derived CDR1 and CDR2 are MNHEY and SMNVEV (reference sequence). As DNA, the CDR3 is TGTGCCAGCAGCCCCTTGGGGGACCAAGAGACCCAGTACTTC. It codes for CASSPLGDQETQYF.

CDR3 residues: CAWSAGRTGYGYTF. The CDR3, as DNA: TGTGCCTGGAGCGCTGGACGGACTGGATATGGCTACACCTTC. The chain joins TRBV30 to TRBJ1-2, with unresolved D. This CDR3 region has 14 residues. V gave up 3 bases and J gave up 5 bases, with 16 bases separating them. Germline assignment: CDR1 GTSNPN and CDR2 SVGIG (reference sequence).

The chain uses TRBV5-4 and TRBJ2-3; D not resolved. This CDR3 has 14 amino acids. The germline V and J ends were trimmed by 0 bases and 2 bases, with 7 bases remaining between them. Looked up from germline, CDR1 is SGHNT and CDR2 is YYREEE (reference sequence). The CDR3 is CASSLVSATDTQYF. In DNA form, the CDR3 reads TGTGCCAGCAGCTTGGTATCGGCCACAGATACGCAGTATTTT.

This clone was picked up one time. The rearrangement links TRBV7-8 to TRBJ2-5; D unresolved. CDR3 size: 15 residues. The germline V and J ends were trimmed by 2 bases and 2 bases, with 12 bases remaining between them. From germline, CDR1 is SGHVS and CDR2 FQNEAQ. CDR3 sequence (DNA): TGTGCCAGCAGCTTAACCAGACAAACTCAAGAGACCCAGTACTTC. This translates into CASSLTRQTQETQYF.

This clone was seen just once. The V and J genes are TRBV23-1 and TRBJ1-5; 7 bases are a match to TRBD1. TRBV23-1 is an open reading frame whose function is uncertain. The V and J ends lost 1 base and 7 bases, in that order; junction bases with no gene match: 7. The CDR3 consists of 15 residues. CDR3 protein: CASSQYTQGGQPQHF. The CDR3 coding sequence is TGCGCCAGCAGTCAATACACCCAGGGGGGACAGCCCCAGCATTTT.

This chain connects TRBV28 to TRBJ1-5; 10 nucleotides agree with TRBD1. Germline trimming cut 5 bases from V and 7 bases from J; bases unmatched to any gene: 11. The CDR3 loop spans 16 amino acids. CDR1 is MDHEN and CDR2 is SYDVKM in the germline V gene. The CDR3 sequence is CASSPSSGQGRQPQHF. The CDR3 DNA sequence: TGTGCCAGCAGTCCAAGTTCGGGACAGGGGAGGCAGCCCCAGCATTTT.

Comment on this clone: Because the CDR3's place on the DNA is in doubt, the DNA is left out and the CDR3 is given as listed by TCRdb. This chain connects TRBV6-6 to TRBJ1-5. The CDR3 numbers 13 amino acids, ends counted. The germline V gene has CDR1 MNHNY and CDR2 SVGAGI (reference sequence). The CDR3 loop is CASSTSGNQPQHF.

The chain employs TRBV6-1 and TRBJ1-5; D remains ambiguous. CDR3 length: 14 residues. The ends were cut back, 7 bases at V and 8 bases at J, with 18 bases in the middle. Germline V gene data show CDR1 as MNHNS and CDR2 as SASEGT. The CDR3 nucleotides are TGTGCCAGCAAAAAGGAGGCAGGTCTGGAGCCCCAGCATTTT. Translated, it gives CASKKEAGLEPQHF.

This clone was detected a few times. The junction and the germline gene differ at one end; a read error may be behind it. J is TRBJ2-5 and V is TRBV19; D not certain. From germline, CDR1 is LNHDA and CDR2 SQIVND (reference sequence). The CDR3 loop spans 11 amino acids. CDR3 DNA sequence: TGTGCCAGTAGTCTAGAAGAGACCCAGTACTTC. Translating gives CASSLEETQYF.

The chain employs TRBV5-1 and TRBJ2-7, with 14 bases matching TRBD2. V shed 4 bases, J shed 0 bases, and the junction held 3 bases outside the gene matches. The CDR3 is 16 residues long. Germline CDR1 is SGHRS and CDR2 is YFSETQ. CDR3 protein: CASSPGTSGSSYEQYF. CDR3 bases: TGCGCCAGCAGCCCTGGGACTAGCGGGAGCTCCTACGAGCAGTACTTC.